These 14 T cell receptor beta chains were sequenced from one sample in a study of control samples from healthy donors and cancer patients. Clones were sequenced by immunoSEQ multiplex PCR, and TCRdb holds only the in-frame ones, with some missing. The top ten hold just over 7.5% of the sample, which has under 150,000 clones, just under 90% seen once. The sample comprised PBMCs. These receptors all stem from a man aged 45 to 65 with head and neck cancer.

The rearrangement links TRBV2 to TRBJ1-5; 8 bases fit TRBD1. The CDR3 length is 15 residues. Trimming took 5 bases from V and 4 from J; bases not matched to a gene: 7. The germline gives CDR1 SNHLY, CDR2 FYNNEI. The CDR3, as DNA: TGTGCCAGCAGTTTGACAGGGGCGTTAAATCAGCCCCAGCATTTT. Translating it yields CASSLTGALNQPQHF.

This clone came up a few times. The chain carries TRBV7-9 and TRBJ2-7; possibly TRBD1 for D (6 bases). There are 14 residues in the CDR3. The germline V gene has CDR1 SEHNR and CDR2 FQNEAQ (reference sequence). Between the trimmed V and J ends, which lost 5 bases and 2 bases, there was a span of 13 bases. CDR3 protein: CASSPSGTPYEQYF. The DNA for the CDR3 is TGTGCCAGCAGCCCCTCAGGGACACCCTACGAGCAGTACTTC.

The chain joins TRBV27 to TRBJ2-7; 7 bases match TRBD2. The CDR3 spans 15 residues. Germline V gene sequence: CDR1 MNHEY, CDR2 SMNVEV (reference sequence). V was pared by 2 bases and J by 1 base, with 5 bases of the junction left unmatched. For the CDR3, the DNA is TGTGCCAGCAGTTTAGGGCTAGCGGAATCCTACGAGCAGTACTTC. Translating it yields CASSLGLAESYEQYF.

The CDR3 DNA follows: TGTGCCAGCAGCTTGGAAGGAAATTCACCCCTCCACTTT. Protein: CASSLEGNSPLHF. The genes are TRBV5-4 and TRBJ1-6; D remains unclear. This CDR3 region has 13 residues. Germline V gives CDR1 SGHNT, CDR2 YYREEE (reference sequence). Trimming shortened V by 0 bases and J by 7 bases, and 5 bases separated the two germline ends. Filled out from reference TRBV5-4 and TRBJ1-6, the complete variable domain reads ETGVTQSPTHLIKTRGQQVTLRCSSQSGHNTVSWYQQALGQGPQFIFQYYREEENGRGNFPPRFSGLQFPNYSSELNVNALELDDSALYLCASSLEGNSPLHFGNGTRLTVT.

CDR3 protein: CASSLNPEEAFF. CDR3 DNA: TGTGCCAGCAGCCTGAACCCTGAGGAAGCTTTCTTT. This chain connects TRBV7-9 to TRBJ1-1; D call uncertain. Trimming left V 5 bases short and J 8 bases short, with 12 bases between. Germline CDR1 reads SEHNR; CDR2 reads FQNEAQ (reference sequence). The CDR3 is made up of 12 amino acids. Variable domain in full (rest from reference TRBV7-9 and TRBJ1-1): DTGVSQNPRHKITKRGQNVTFRCDPISEHNRLYWYRQTLGQGPEFLTYFQNEAQLEKSRLLSDRFSAERPKGSFSTLEIQRTEQGDSAMYLCASSLNPEEAFFGQGTRLTVV.

The genes are TRBV28 and TRBJ2-7; 10 bases fit TRBD2. CDR3 size: 13 residues. V shed 8 bases, J shed 6 bases, and the junction held 7 bases outside the gene matches. Per germline, CDR1 MDHEN and CDR2 SYDVKM. The CDR3 sequence: CASSILAGVEQYF. DNA of the CDR3: TGTGCCAGCTCGATTCTAGCGGGAGTCGAGCAGTACTTC. The variable domain in full, with the rest retrieved from reference TRBV28 and TRBJ2-7, is DVKVTQSSRYLVKRTGEKVFLECVQDMDHENMFWYRQDPGLGLRLIYFSYDVKMKEKGDIPEGYSVSREKKERFSLILESASTNQTSMYLCASSILAGVEQYFGPGTRLTVT.

The chain is built from TRBV4-2 and TRBJ1-6; D is unresolved. Germline values: CDR1 LGHNA, CDR2 YNFKEQ. CDR3 size: 16 residues. Trimming stripped 1 base from V and 3 bases from J, with 10 bases between. The CDR3: CASSQGSGDYNSPLHF. CDR3 in DNA: TGTGCCAGCAGCCAAGGGAGTGGGGACTATAATTCACCCCTCCACTTT.

The rearrangement joins TRBV24-1 to TRBJ2-7; 7 bases match TRBD1. Per germline, CDR1 KGHDR and CDR2 SFDVKD. The CDR3 totals 14 residues. V gave up 4 bases and J gave up 1 base; unmatched junction bases: 3. The DNA of the CDR3 is TGTGCCACCAGTGACGTGGACAGGTCCTACGAGCAGTACTTC. Translated: CATSDVDRSYEQYF.

This chain uses TRBV19 with TRBJ1-5; D possibly corresponds to TRBD1 (6 bases). Looked up from germline, CDR1 is LNHDA and CDR2 is SQIVND (reference sequence). This CDR3 is 13 amino acids long. V gave up 7 bases and J gave up 9 bases, with 16 bases separating them. The CDR3 reads CASTGGQRAPQHF. CDR3 nucleotides: TGTGCCAGTACGGGGGGCCAGAGAGCGCCCCAGCATTTT.

V and J are TRBV29-1 and TRBJ1-2, with 8 bases aligning to TRBD1. V lost 1 base and J lost 6; bases outside the gene matches: 7. The germline V gene has CDR1 SQVTM and CDR2 ANQGSEA. CDR3 length equals 14 residues. DNA for the CDR3: TGCAGCGTTGAAGGACAGGGGTGGATTGATGGCTACACCTTC. It encodes CSVEGQGWIDGYTF.

The CDR3 is CASSIDANTEAFF. In DNA form, the CDR3 reads TGTGCCAGTAGTATAGACGCGAACACTGAAGCTTTCTTT. The chain has TRBV19 and TRBJ1-1; D is uncertain. V was pared by 0 bases and J by 1 base, with 3 bases between. From germline, CDR1 is LNHDA and CDR2 SQIVND (reference sequence). This CDR3 spans 13 amino acids.

The J gene is TRBJ2-7, the V gene TRBV5-4; D remains unclear. Germline values: CDR1 SGHNT, CDR2 YYREEE (reference sequence). This CDR3 comprises 12 residues. V lost 4 bases to trimming and J lost 2 bases, with 7 bases between them. The CDR3 nucleotides read TGTGCCAGCAGCCCAGACACCTACGAGCAGTACTTC. It is translated as CASSPDTYEQYF.

This chain joins TRBV7-8 and TRBJ1-4; D ambiguous. CDR3 length equals 14 residues. The germline V gene has CDR1 SGHVS and CDR2 FQNEAQ. With 1 base removed from V and 8 bases from J, the gap between germline ends came to 11 bases. Written as DNA, the CDR3 is TGTGCCAGCAGCTTAGGACATTCCAGGGAAAAACTGTTTTTT. Residues: CASSLGHSREKLFF.

The chain uses TRBV27 and TRBJ2-1; TRBD1 is a possible D gene (6 bases). From germline, CDR1 is MNHEY and CDR2 SMNVEV (reference sequence). CDR3 size: 16 residues. Between the trimmed V and J ends, which lost 5 bases and 4 bases, there was a span of 18 bases. The CDR3 sequence is CASSGGGLGGYNEQFF. CDR3 DNA: TGTGCCAGCAGTGGGGGCGGGCTAGGGGGATACAATGAGCAGTTCTTC.